A selection of T cell receptor beta chains follows, all from one sample in a study of T cell responses to AZD1222 COVID-19 vaccine. Profiled with immunoSEQ multiplex PCR; TCRdb holds only in-frame clones, not every one. The sample records about 190,000 clones, 85% to 95% being singletons. This material consisted of peripheral blood, taken on day 0 of AZD1222 vaccination. These receptors originate from an adult in good health. CDR3s include the opening cysteine and the closing phenylalanine or tryptophan. A D gene is named only where the DNA matches it firmly. Clone size is stated in some rows and not others, as once, few, many or a class when expanded.

j_gene: TRBJ2-1; abundance: NA; d_gene: TRBD2; v_gene: TRBV5-1; CDR3nt: TGCGCCAGCAGCCCGGGCAGCGGGAGGGGCAATGAGCAGTTCTTC; CDR3aa: CASSPGSGRGNEQFF
j_gene: TRBJ1-1; abundance: NA; d_gene: NA; v_gene: TRBV20-1; CDR3nt: TGCAGTGCTAGTCTAGGGAACACTGAAGCTTTCTTT; CDR3aa: CSASLGNTEAFF
j_gene: TRBJ1-1; abundance: NA; d_gene: TRBD1; v_gene: TRBV29-1; CDR3nt: TGCAGCATCAAGGGGGCCATGAACACTGAAGCTTTCTTT; CDR3aa: CSIKGAMNTEAFF
j_gene: TRBJ2-7; abundance: NA; d_gene: TRBD2; v_gene: TRBV28; CDR3nt: TGTGCCAGCGCGGGGGGGTCCTACGAGCAGTACTTC; CDR3aa: CASAGGSYEQYF
j_gene: TRBJ2-1; abundance: once; d_gene: NA; v_gene: TRBV30; CDR3nt: TGTGCCTGGAGTGTAGGGTTGGGACAGTTCTTC; CDR3aa: CAWSVGLGQFF
j_gene: TRBJ2-3; abundance: NA; d_gene: TRBD2; v_gene: TRBV7-3; CDR3nt: TGTGCCAGCAGCTTAATTGCGGGAGGGAACACAGATACGCAGTATTTT; CDR3aa: CASSLIAGGNTDTQYF
j_gene: TRBJ2-1; abundance: NA; d_gene: NA; v_gene: TRBV2; CDR3nt: TGTGCCAGCAAACTCCTAGCGTCCCCCGGGAGTGAGCAGTTCTTC; CDR3aa: CASKLLASPGSEQFF
j_gene: TRBJ2-5; abundance: NA; d_gene: TRBD2; v_gene: TRBV3-1/TRBV3-2; CDR3nt: TGTGCCAGCACCAAAGGACTAGTGCAAGAGACCCAGTACTTC; CDR3aa: CASTKGLVQETQYF
j_gene: TRBJ2-3; abundance: NA; d_gene: NA; v_gene: TRBV2; CDR3nt: TGTGCCAGCAGTTTTTTCACAGATACGCAGTATTTT; CDR3aa: CASSFFTDTQYF
j_gene: TRBJ2-7; abundance: NA; d_gene: NA; v_gene: TRBV5-1; CDR3nt: TGCGCCAGCAGCTTGGAGGGGACGGGCTACGAGCAGTACTTC; CDR3aa: CASSLEGTGYEQYF
j_gene: TRBJ1-2; abundance: NA; d_gene: NA; v_gene: TRBV29-1; CDR3nt: TGCAGCGTTCCAACAGGGACTGCCGGCGGCTACACCTTC; CDR3aa: CSVPTGTAGGYTF
j_gene: TRBJ1-2; abundance: NA; d_gene: NA; v_gene: TRBV28; CDR3nt: TGTGCCAGCAGTTTAGGGGCAGGGGTGAAATATGGCTACACCTTC; CDR3aa: CASSLGAGVKYGYTF
j_gene: TRBJ1-2; abundance: NA; d_gene: TRBD1; v_gene: TRBV18; CDR3nt: TGTGCCAGCTCACCCTCCTTTGGGACAGCCTTTAAAGGCTACACCTTC; CDR3aa: CASSPSFGTAFKGYTF
j_gene: TRBJ2-1; abundance: NA; d_gene: NA; v_gene: TRBV27; CDR3nt: TGTGCCAGCAGAACCACCGACAGCCTCGGCTACAATGAGCAGTTCTTC; CDR3aa: CASRTTDSLGYNEQFF
j_gene: TRBJ2-7; abundance: NA; d_gene: TRBD2; v_gene: TRBV28; CDR3nt: TGTGCCAGCCCCATCTCAGCGGGAGGCACCTACGAGCAGTACTTC; CDR3aa: CASPISAGGTYEQYF
j_gene: TRBJ1-5; abundance: NA; d_gene: NA; v_gene: TRBV28; CDR3nt: TGTGCCAGCAGTCCATTCCGCGGTAGTAATCAGCCCCAGCATTTT; CDR3aa: CASSPFRGSNQPQHF
j_gene: TRBJ1-3; abundance: NA; d_gene: NA; v_gene: TRBV2; CDR3nt: TGTGCCAGCAGTGAGGTCAGGGCGTCGGGAAACACCATATATTTT; CDR3aa: CASSEVRASGNTIYF
j_gene: TRBJ1-1; abundance: once; d_gene: NA; v_gene: TRBV10-3; CDR3nt: TGTGCCATGAGAGGGGGGGGAAAAGGTGAAGCTTTCTTT; CDR3aa: CAMRGGGKGEAFF
j_gene: TRBJ1-6; abundance: NA; d_gene: NA; v_gene: TRBV9; CDR3nt: TGTGCCAGCAGCGTAGCGGGGGGGCAGAATAATTCACCCCTCCACTTT; CDR3aa: CASSVAGGQNNSPLHF
j_gene: TRBJ1-1; abundance: NA; d_gene: NA; v_gene: TRBV5-1; CDR3nt: TGCGCCAGCAGCTTGGAAGGGGGGACTGAAGCTTTCTTT; CDR3aa: CASSLEGGTEAFF
j_gene: TRBJ1-1; abundance: NA; d_gene: NA; v_gene: TRBV29-1; CDR3nt: TGCAGCGTTGAACCAGGTCGGGGGCTGAACACTGAAGCTTTCTTT; CDR3aa: CSVEPGRGLNTEAFF
j_gene: TRBJ2-7; abundance: NA; d_gene: NA; v_gene: TRBV28; CDR3nt: TGTGCCAGCAGCCCCGGACTGCAACCCCTCTACGAGCAGTACTTC; CDR3aa: CASSPGLQPLYEQYF
j_gene: TRBJ1-1; abundance: NA; d_gene: TRBD1; v_gene: TRBV5-1; CDR3nt: TGCGCCAGCAGCTTGGTTCTCGGGACAGTGAACACTGAAGCTTTCTTT; CDR3aa: CASSLVLGTVNTEAFF
j_gene: TRBJ1-1; abundance: NA; d_gene: NA; v_gene: TRBV28; CDR3nt: TGTGCCAGCAGCCGCTTTTGGGGTGAGGACACTGAAGCTTTCTTT; CDR3aa: CASSRFWGEDTEAFF
j_gene: TRBJ2-1; abundance: NA; d_gene: NA; v_gene: TRBV5-1; CDR3nt: TGCGCCAGCAGCTTGGCCTCGGGGCAGGGGTACAATGAGCAGTTCTTC; CDR3aa: CASSLASGQGYNEQFF
j_gene: TRBJ1-3; abundance: NA; d_gene: NA; v_gene: TRBV9; CDR3nt: TGTGCCAGCAGCCCGCCCGGGGCTCAGTACACCATATATTTT; CDR3aa: CASSPPGAQYTIYF
j_gene: TRBJ2-3; abundance: NA; d_gene: NA; v_gene: TRBV25-1; CDR3nt: TGTGCCAGCAGTGAATGGGTGCCTGGGGATACGCAGTATTTT; CDR3aa: CASSEWVPGDTQYF
j_gene: TRBJ1-1; abundance: once; d_gene: NA; v_gene: TRBV18; CDR3nt: TGTGCCAGCTCACCGCAAGAGGGGTCAGGCACTGAAGCTTTCTTT; CDR3aa: CASSPQEGSGTEAFF
j_gene: TRBJ1-1; abundance: once; d_gene: TRBD1; v_gene: TRBV28; CDR3nt: TGTGCCAGCAGGCTGAACAGGGGGCGAACTGAAGCTTTCTTT; CDR3aa: CASRLNRGRTEAFF
j_gene: TRBJ2-1; abundance: NA; d_gene: NA; v_gene: TRBV9; CDR3nt: TGTGCCAGCAGCGTAGCACTAGCCATCAATGAGCAGTTCTTC; CDR3aa: CASSVALAINEQFF
j_gene: TRBJ2-7; abundance: NA; d_gene: NA; v_gene: TRBV2; CDR3nt: TGTGCCAGCAGTGAGGGGTGGAGGGACCGGCGGGACTTC; CDR3aa: CASSEGWRDRRDF
j_gene: TRBJ2-1; abundance: NA; d_gene: TRBD2; v_gene: TRBV19; CDR3nt: TGTGCCAGTAGCCTGCCCGGGGGGGAGGGGCACAATGAGCAGTTCTTC; CDR3aa: CASSLPGGEGHNEQFF
j_gene: TRBJ1-6; abundance: NA; d_gene: TRBD1; v_gene: TRBV25-1; CDR3nt: TGTGCCAGCAGTGCCTACTCCGGGACAGGGAATTCACCCCTCCACTTT; CDR3aa: CASSAYSGTGNSPLHF
j_gene: TRBJ1-1; abundance: NA; d_gene: NA; v_gene: TRBV19; CDR3nt: TGTGCCAGTAGGGGGGGGAACACTGAAGCTTTCTTT; CDR3aa: CASRGGNTEAFF
j_gene: TRBJ2-3; abundance: NA; d_gene: NA; v_gene: TRBV11-1; CDR3nt: TGTGCCAGCAGCTTAGGCCCCCAGGCAGATACGCAGTATTTT; CDR3aa: CASSLGPQADTQYF
j_gene: TRBJ1-1; abundance: NA; d_gene: TRBD1; v_gene: TRBV19; CDR3nt: TGTGCCAGTAGTGTTCGGACAGGACGAACTTCTGAAGCTTTCTTT; CDR3aa: CASSVRTGRTSEAFF
j_gene: TRBJ2-7; abundance: once; d_gene: NA; v_gene: TRBV7-2; CDR3nt: TGTGCCAGCAGCCTCTCGGCGCACTCCTACGAGCAGTACTTC; CDR3aa: CASSLSAHSYEQYF
j_gene: TRBJ2-7; abundance: once; d_gene: NA; v_gene: TRBV10-3; CDR3nt: TGTGCCATCAGTGACGCCGGGATTAACTACGAGCAGTACTTC; CDR3aa: CAISDAGINYEQYF
j_gene: TRBJ2-1; abundance: NA; d_gene: TRBD1; v_gene: TRBV28; CDR3nt: TGTGCCAGCAGTTTATTGGACAGGGAATTCAATGAGCAGTTCTTC; CDR3aa: CASSLLDREFNEQFF
j_gene: TRBJ2-1; abundance: once; d_gene: TRBD2; v_gene: TRBV4-1; CDR3nt: TGCGCCAGCAGCCAAGAATCTAGCGGGTCCTACAATGAGCAGTTCTTC; CDR3aa: CASSQESSGSYNEQFF
j_gene: TRBJ1-4; abundance: NA; d_gene: TRBD1; v_gene: TRBV9; CDR3nt: TGTGCCAGCAGCGAAACAGGGGAGGGAAAACTGTTTTTT; CDR3aa: CASSETGEGKLFF
j_gene: TRBJ2-7; abundance: NA; d_gene: NA; v_gene: TRBV3-1/TRBV3-2; CDR3nt: TGTGCCAGCAGCCAAGGAGTGGGGATCAGGCCGAGATCGGAAGCCTACGAGCAGTACTTC; CDR3aa: CASSQGVGIRPRSEAYEQYF
j_gene: TRBJ1-5; abundance: once; d_gene: TRBD1; v_gene: TRBV19; CDR3nt: TGTGCCACGACAGGGTGGAATCAGCCCCAGCATTTT; CDR3aa: CATTGWNQPQHF
j_gene: TRBJ2-5; abundance: NA; d_gene: TRBD2; v_gene: TRBV3-1/TRBV3-2; CDR3nt: TGTGCCAGCAGCCAAGAAAGGGGACTAGTTAAAGAGACCCAGTACTTC; CDR3aa: CASSQERGLVKETQYF
j_gene: TRBJ2-1; abundance: NA; d_gene: NA; v_gene: TRBV29-1; CDR3nt: TGCAGCGTTGAATTTCGACAAGGTCAGTTCTTC; CDR3aa: CSVEFRQGQFF
j_gene: TRBJ1-1; abundance: NA; d_gene: NA; v_gene: TRBV28; CDR3nt: TGTGCCAGCAGGGAGGGGAGGACTGAAGCTTTCTTT; CDR3aa: CASREGRTEAFF
j_gene: TRBJ1-2; abundance: NA; d_gene: NA; v_gene: TRBV7-3; CDR3nt: TGTGCCAGCAGCTTGGCCGACGGCTATGGCTACACCTTC; CDR3aa: CASSLADGYGYTF
j_gene: TRBJ2-7; abundance: once; d_gene: NA; v_gene: TRBV7-6; CDR3nt: TGTGCCAGCAGCTTAGGGACACAAGGGATCTACGAGCAGTACTTC; CDR3aa: CASSLGTQGIYEQYF
j_gene: TRBJ2-1; abundance: NA; d_gene: TRBD2; v_gene: TRBV25-1; CDR3nt: TGTGCCAGCAGTGGGTCACTAGCGGTGAGGTGCAATGAGCAGTTCTTC; CDR3aa: CASSGSLAVRCNEQFF